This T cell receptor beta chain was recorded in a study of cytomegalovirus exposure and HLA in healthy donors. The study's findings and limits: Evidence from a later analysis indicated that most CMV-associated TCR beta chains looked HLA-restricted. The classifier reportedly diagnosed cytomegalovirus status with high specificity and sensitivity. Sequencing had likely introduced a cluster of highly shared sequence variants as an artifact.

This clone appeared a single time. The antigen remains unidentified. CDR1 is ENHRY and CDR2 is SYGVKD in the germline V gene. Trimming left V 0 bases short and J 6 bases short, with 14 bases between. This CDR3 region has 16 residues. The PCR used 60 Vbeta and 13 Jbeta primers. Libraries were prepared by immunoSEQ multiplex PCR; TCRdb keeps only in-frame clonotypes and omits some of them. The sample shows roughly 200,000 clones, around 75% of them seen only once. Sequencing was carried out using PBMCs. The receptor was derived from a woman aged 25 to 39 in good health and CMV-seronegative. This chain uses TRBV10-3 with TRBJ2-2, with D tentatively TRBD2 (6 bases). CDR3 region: CAISESFGSYPGELFF. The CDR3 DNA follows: TGTGCCATCAGTGAGTCTTTCGGGAGTTATCCCGGGGAGCTGTTTTTT.